This TCR beta chain was captured by sequencing in a study of T cell repertoires in cytomegalovirus infection. About the research overall: The public TCR beta signatures pointed to both CMV infection and matching HLA type.

The study's findings and limits: Totalled public TCR beta family frequency picked out people who carried CMV plus the relevant HLA. Dominating the ex vivo response were HLA-C-restricted CMV-specific TCR beta clonotypes.

As for this clonotype: Its antigen is not identified.

From the reads, TCRdb called clonotypes with MiXCR, one entry per CDR3 protein. The sample holds hundreds of thousands of distinct CDR3 sequences, approximately 24% seen once. J was trimmed by 2 bases and V by 3 bases; bases with no gene match: 14. The germline gives CDR1 MNHEY, CDR2 SVGEGT. The CDR3 totals 18 residues. Sample: CD8+ T cells from PBMCs. This sequence originates from a human donor in good health (CMV status not recorded). Some clones in this sample may be carry-over from other donors' samples. The chain uses TRBV6-2 or TRBV6-3 and TRBJ2-3, with 7 bases that match TRBD2. CDR3 sequence reads: CASSYPPDGTTVTDTQYF. In DNA form, the CDR3 reads TGTGCCAGCAGTTATCCCCCAGACGGGACTACTGTCACAGATACGCAGTATTTT.